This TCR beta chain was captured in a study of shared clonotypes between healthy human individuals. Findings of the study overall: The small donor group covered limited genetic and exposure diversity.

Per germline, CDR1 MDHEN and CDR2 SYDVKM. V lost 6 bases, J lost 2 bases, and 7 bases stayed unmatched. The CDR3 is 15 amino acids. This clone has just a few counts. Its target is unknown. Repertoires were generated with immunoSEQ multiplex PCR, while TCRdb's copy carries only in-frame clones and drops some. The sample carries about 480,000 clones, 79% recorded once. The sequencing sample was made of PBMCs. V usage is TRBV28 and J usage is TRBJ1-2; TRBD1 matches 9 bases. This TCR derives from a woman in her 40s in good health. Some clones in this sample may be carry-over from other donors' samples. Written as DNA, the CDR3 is TGTGCCAGCAGGGAACCGGGACAGGGAAACTATGGCTACACCTTC. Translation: CASREPGQGNYGYTF.